This TCR beta chain stems from a study of graft-versus-host responses after intestinal transplantation. Findings and caveats of the study: GvH clones surfaced in recipient marrow, some emerging earlier in ileum or blood.

The assay was immunoSEQ multiplex PCR, and TCRdb's table has in-frame clones only and misses some. The sample contains about 130,000 clones, over 90% of which appear only once. About this clone: Its antigen is not known.

The clonotype originates from a human donor who received an intestinal transplant. The sequenced sample was unstimulated CD4+ T cells sorted from spleen or lymph node cells, obtained before intestinal transplant.

The CDR3 sequence: CAWSVLPGWNTIYF. The CDR3 DNA reads TGTGCCTGGAGTGTACTTCCCGGGTGGAACACCATATATTTT. This chain joins TRBV30 and TRBJ1-3; D unresolved. CDR3 length: 14 amino acids. Trimming took 0 bases from V and 7 from J, leaving 13 bases between them. CDR1 GTSNPN and CDR2 SVGIG come from the germline V gene (reference sequence).